One sample yielded the 21 T cell receptor beta chains listed below, sequenced in a study of CD8 T cells in ankylosing spondylitis. In TCRdb, the 5' RACE reads were re-called with MiXCR into one record per CDR3 protein. The sample yields roughly 86,000 distinct CDR3 sequences, approximately 9% seen once. Sequencing was carried out using blood, either unsorted or a sorted T cell fraction (not recorded which). Source of these receptors: a male donor with ankylosing spondylitis or in good health (not recorded which).

This clonotype was recorded at least ten times. V usage is TRBV10-3 and J usage is TRBJ2-6; no definite D call. Between the trimmed V and J ends, which lost 6 bases and 1 base, there was a span of 10 bases. Germline V gene data show CDR1 as ENHRY and CDR2 as SYGVKD. The CDR3 loop spans 15 amino acids. CDR3 residues: CAISPDGSGANVLTF. In nucleotides, the CDR3 is TGTGCCATCAGCCCGGACGGTTCTGGGGCCAACGTCCTGACTTTC.

This clonotype was counted ten times or more. The V and J genes are TRBV19 and TRBJ1-5; weak D call: TRBD1 (6 bases). There are 14 residues in the CDR3. Deletions cut 3 bases from V and 6 bases from J, with 12 bases between. Germline V lookup: CDR1 LNHDA, CDR2 SQIVND (reference sequence). The chain's CDR3 is CASSMRTGSQPQHF. The CDR3 DNA follows: TGTGCCAGTAGTATGCGCACAGGGAGTCAGCCCCAGCATTTT. Full variable domain (missing parts from reference TRBV19 and TRBJ1-5): DGGITQSPKYLFRKEGQNVTLSCEQNLNHDAMYWYRQDPGQGLRLIYYSQIVNDFQKGDIAEGYSVSREKKESFPLTVTSAQKNPTAFYLCASSMRTGSQPQHFGDGTRLSIL.

This clonotype was counted ten times or more. The chain is built from TRBV6-1 and TRBJ2-3, with unresolved D. Germline V lookup: CDR1 MNHNS, CDR2 SASEGT. This CDR3 region has 14 residues. Trimming stripped 3 bases from V and 3 bases from J, with 10 bases between. CDR3 coding DNA: TGTGCCAGCAGTGATTCGTCTATTACAGATACGCAGTATTTT. The encoded protein is CASSDSSITDTQYF.

This clonotype was recorded many times. The chain uses TRBV6-6 and TRBJ2-3, with 8 bases lining up with TRBD1. The CDR3 covers 12 residues. V was clipped by 6 bases and J by 9 bases; unmatched bases: 5. Germline CDR1 and CDR2: MNHNY and SVGAGI (reference sequence). Here the CDR3 reads CASSPTGVTQYF. Here the CDR3 DNA reads TGTGCCAGCAGCCCGACAGGGGTCACGCAGTATTTT.

There are many counts of this clonotype. This chain uses TRBV5-4 with TRBJ2-2; tentative D call: TRBD2 (5 bases). V lost 3 bases to trimming and J lost 1 base, with 7 bases between them. Germline V lookup: CDR1 SGHNT, CDR2 YYREEE (reference sequence). This CDR3 region has 14 residues. This CDR3 reads CASSSRGNTGELFF. CDR3 nucleotide sequence: TGTGCCAGCAGCTCACGGGGGAACACCGGGGAGCTGTTTTTT.

The chain is built from TRBV29-1 and TRBJ1-2, with 7 bases identical to TRBD1. Germline V gene data show CDR1 as SQVTM and CDR2 as ANQGSEA. Trimming at V came to 7 bases and at J to 2 bases, leaving 4 bases not matched to a gene. The CDR3 is made up of 12 amino acids. CDR3 loop: CSAATGNYGYTF. CDR3 DNA: TGCAGCGCCGCGACAGGGAACTATGGCTACACCTTC.

In its sample, this clonotype was seen many times. V gene TRBV2 combines with J gene TRBJ1-1, with unresolved D. Germline V gene lookup returns CDR1 SNHLY and CDR2 FYNNEI. This CDR3 has 12 residues. Trimming took off 7 bases at V and 5 bases at J, with 11 bases between the two ends. DNA for the CDR3: TGTGCCAGCAAGGAGGGAGGGACTGAAGCTTTCTTT. It translates to CASKEGGTEAFF.

This clonotype was seen repeatedly, ten times or more. The chain has TRBV7-2 and TRBJ2-3, with unresolved D. V was clipped by 2 bases and J by 0 bases, with 12 bases between them. Germline CDR1 and CDR2: SGHTA and FQGNSA. This CDR3 spans 16 amino acids. The CDR3: CASSLMGFGSTDTQYF. CDR3 nucleotides: TGTGCCAGCAGCTTAATGGGGTTTGGGAGCACAGATACGCAGTATTTT. Looking up the rest from reference TRBV7-2 and TRBJ2-3 gives the full variable domain: GAGVSQSPSNKVTEKGKDVELRCDPISGHTALYWYRQSLGQGLEFLIYFQGNSAPDKSGLPSDRFSAERTGGSVSTLTIQRTQQEDSAVYLCASSLMGFGSTDTQYFGPGTRLTVL.

The sample holds many counts of this clonotype. The genes are TRBV6-5 and TRBJ2-3, with D maybe TRBD1 (6 bases). Germline-derived CDR1 and CDR2 are MNHEY and SVGAGI. V was clipped by 0 bases and J by 5 bases, with 12 bases between them. The CDR3 loop spans 15 amino acids. The CDR3 reads CASSYSTGRGDTQYF. The CDR3 DNA is TGTGCCAGCAGTTACTCGACAGGCAGGGGAGATACGCAGTATTTT.

This clonotype occurred many times. The CDR3 bases are TGTGCCAGCACCCTGGGGACACTTGGCGAGCAGTACTTC. Protein sequence: CASTLGTLGEQYF. The genes are TRBV12-3 or TRBV12-4 and TRBJ2-7; D perhaps matches TRBD1 (6 bases). The CDR3 extends over 13 amino acids. Trimming cost V 7 bases and J 6 bases, with 16 bases left between them.

This clonotype came up many times. The rearrangement uses TRBV11-1 and TRBJ2-7, with no clear D. This CDR3 has 16 residues. V lost 2 bases and J lost 4, with 18 bases in between. The germline V gene has CDR1 SGHAT and CDR2 FQDESV (reference sequence). This CDR3 reads CASSLRLWTENYEQYF. The DNA for the CDR3 is TGTGCCAGCAGCTTACGCTTGTGGACGGAGAATTACGAGCAGTACTTC. The variable domain in full, with the rest retrieved from reference TRBV11-1 and TRBJ2-7, is EAEVAQSPRYKITEKSQAVAFWCDPISGHATLYWYRQILGQGPELLVQFQDESVVDDSQLPKDRFSAERLKGVDSTLKIQPAELGDSAMYLCASSLRLWTENYEQYFGPGTRLTVT.

This clonotype was seen ten or more times. The chain combines TRBV20-1 with TRBJ1-5; D unresolved. Germline V gene data show CDR1 as DFQATT and CDR2 as SNEGSKA (reference sequence). V shed 4 bases and J shed 0 bases, with 10 bases lying between them. The CDR3 length is 14 residues. CDR3 sequence reads: CSAKQGNSNQPQHF. CDR3 nucleotide sequence: TGCAGTGCTAAGCAAGGGAATAGCAATCAGCCCCAGCATTTT.

Ten or more counts support this clonotype. The CDR3 nucleotides are TGTGCCAGCAGTTTTCAGGGAGCAAATCAGCCCCAGCATTTT. This gives the protein CASSFQGANQPQHF. The chain recombines TRBV27 with TRBJ1-5; tentatively, D is TRBD1 (5 bases). Trimming took off 3 bases at V and 4 bases at J, with 10 bases between the two ends. There are 14 residues in the CDR3. The germline CDR1 and CDR2 sequences are MNHEY and SMNVEV (reference sequence).

This clonotype was observed at least ten times. The V gene is TRBV6-5, the J gene TRBJ1-1, with 8 bases that match TRBD1. This CDR3 contains 14 residues. CDR1 and CDR2 from the germline V gene are MNHEY and SVGAGI. V was clipped by 5 bases and J by 5 bases; unmatched bases: 7. The CDR3 DNA sequence: TGTGCCAGCAGTCGGACAGGGCCGGGGACTGAAGCTTTCTTT. Its protein is CASSRTGPGTEAFF.

This clonotype was found many times. The gene calls are TRBV28 and TRBJ2-1, with TRBD1 as a possible D gene (6 bases). The germline gives CDR1 MDHEN, CDR2 SYDVKM. Trimming cost V 3 bases and J 5 bases, with 17 bases left between them. This CDR3 spans 16 amino acids. The CDR3 here is CASSFPSGQGNNEQFF. In nucleotides, the CDR3 is TGTGCCAGCAGTTTCCCCTCGGGCCAGGGGAACAATGAGCAGTTCTTC.

This clonotype was seen ten or more times. The CDR3 region has the DNA TGCAGTGCTAGAGGCACAAATTACAATGAGCAGTTCTTC. It yields the protein CSARGTNYNEQFF. The chain employs TRBV20-1 and TRBJ2-1; D is undetermined. CDR3 length equals 13 residues. Trimming pared 1 base from V and 4 bases from J, leaving 8 bases between. Germline V CDR1 and CDR2: DFQATT, SNEGSKA (reference sequence).

This clonotype was seen at least ten times. The chain uses TRBV3-1 and TRBJ1-6; 7 bases match TRBD1. CDR1 and CDR2 from the germline V gene are LGHDT and YNNKEL (reference sequence). V gave up 1 base and J gave up 10 bases; unmatched junction bases: 4. The CDR3 covers 14 residues. CDR3 protein: CASSQADRYSPLHF. CDR3 coding DNA: TGTGCCAGCAGCCAAGCGGACAGGTACTCACCCCTCCACTTT. Drawing the rest from reference TRBV3-1 and TRBJ1-6, the complete variable domain is DTAVSQTPKYLVTQMGNDKSIKCEQNLGHDTMYWYKQDSKKFLKIMFSYNNKELIINETVPNRFSPKSPDKAHLNLHINSLELGDSAVYFCASSQADRYSPLHFGNGTRLTVT.

This clonotype occurred a few times. J is TRBJ1-1 and V is TRBV5-4; TRBD1 matches at 8 bases. The CDR3 is 13 amino acids. Per the germline V gene, CDR1 is SGHNT and CDR2 is YYREEE (reference sequence). V lost 4 bases to trimming and J lost 3 bases; unmatched junction nucleotides: 2. CDR3: CASSVQGDTEAFF. CDR3 coding DNA: TGTGCCAGCAGCGTACAGGGGGACACTGAAGCTTTCTTT. The entire variable domain, with the rest obtained from reference TRBV5-4 and TRBJ1-1, is as follows: ETGVTQSPTHLIKTRGQQVTLRCSSQSGHNTVSWYQQALGQGPQFIFQYYREEENGRGNFPPRFSGLQFPNYSSELNVNALELDDSALYLCASSVQGDTEAFFGQGTRLTVV.

As regards this clonotype: This may arise from a read error, as a much more abundant clone is one base away. This chain uses TRBV28 with TRBJ2-7; possible D gene TRBD1, 6 bases. CDR1 MDHEN and CDR2 SYDVKM come from the germline V gene. This CDR3 has 14 residues. As DNA, the CDR3 is TGTGCCAACAGTAACCGGGACAACTCCTACGAGCAGTACTTC. Its protein is CANSNRDNSYEQYF.

This clonotype came up many times. This chain connects TRBV12-3 or TRBV12-4 to TRBJ2-2; D might be TRBD2 (5 bases). Trimming stripped 5 bases from V and 7 bases from J, with 11 bases between. This CDR3 spans 13 amino acids. The CDR3 here is CASSPTGSGELFF. Written as DNA, the CDR3 is TGTGCCAGCAGTCCCACGGGGAGCGGGGAGCTGTTTTTT.

This clonotype showed up just a few times. This chain joins TRBV7-3 and TRBJ2-1, with 8 bases lining up with TRBD1. CDR1 and CDR2 from the germline V gene are SGHTA and FQGTGA. There are 15 residues in the CDR3. Unmatched junction bases numbered 7, after V lost 2 bases and J lost 7 bases. This CDR3 is CASSLGQGNGNEQFF. The DNA of the CDR3 is TGTGCCAGCAGCTTAGGACAGGGAAACGGGAATGAGCAGTTCTTC.